This TCR beta chain is from a study of blood T cell repertoires in COVID-19. CDR1 is LNHDA and CDR2 is SQIVND in the germline V gene (reference sequence). With 4 bases removed from V and 7 bases from J, the gap between germline ends came to 13 bases. There are 13 residues in the CDR3. Only in-frame clones appear in the TCRdb table, and some are missing; sequencing was by immunoSEQ multiplex PCR. The sample yields around 140,000 clones, around 83% seen once. The chain is built from TRBV19 and TRBJ2-5; possible D gene TRBD2, 6 bases. The sequenced sample consisted of peripheral blood. The TCR comes from a human donor in a cohort sampled during active COVID-19. The CDR3 reads CASSNPGVGTQYF. The CDR3 bases are TGTGCCAGTAGTAATCCGGGAGTGGGGACCCAGTACTTC.